Sequencing of this T cell receptor beta chain was carried out in a study of T cell responses to AZD1222 COVID-19 vaccine. Study-level results: Just six people given AZD1222 tested seropositive at baseline. Reports indicate that nearly half of spike-specific TCRs are directed at unmutated variant regions.

Measured with immunoSEQ multiplex PCR; TCRdb has only the in-frame clones, and not every one. The table records about 110,000 clones, approximately 88% of them present only once. V lost 5 bases and J 0 bases, leaving 13 bases between the germline ends. The germline V gene has CDR1 SGHTA and CDR2 FQGTGA. The CDR3 runs 15 residues. A note on this clone: What it recognizes is unknown.

The TCR originated in an adult in good health. The specimen was peripheral blood, collected on day 0 of AZD1222 vaccination. The chain joins TRBV7-3 to TRBJ1-1, with D perhaps matching TRBD1 (6 bases). CDR3 DNA: TGTGCCAGCAGCAATCCGGGACAAATGAACACTGAAGCTTTCTTT. It codes for CASSNPGQMNTEAFF.